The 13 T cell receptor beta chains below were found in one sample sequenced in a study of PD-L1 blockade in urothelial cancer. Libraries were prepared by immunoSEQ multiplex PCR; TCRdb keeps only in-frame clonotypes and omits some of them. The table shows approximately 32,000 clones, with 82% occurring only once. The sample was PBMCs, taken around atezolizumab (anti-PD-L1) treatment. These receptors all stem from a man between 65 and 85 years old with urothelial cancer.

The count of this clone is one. CDR3 amino acids: CASSANSDYREGTDTQYF. As DNA, the CDR3 is TGTGCCAGCAGCGCTAACTCCGATTACAGGGAAGGCACAGATACGCAGTATTTT. V and J are TRBV9 and TRBJ2-3; tentative D call: TRBD1 (6 bases). This CDR3 comprises 18 residues. The V end was cut by 3 bases, the J end by 1 base, with 21 bases between. CDR1 and CDR2 from the germline V gene are SGDLS and YYNGEE.

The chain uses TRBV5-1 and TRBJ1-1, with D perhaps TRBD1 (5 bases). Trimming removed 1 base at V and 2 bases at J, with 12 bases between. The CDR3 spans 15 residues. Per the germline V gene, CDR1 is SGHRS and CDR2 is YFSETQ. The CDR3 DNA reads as TGCGCCAGCAGCTTGAAGACAGCCACTAACACTGAAGCTTTCTTT. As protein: CASSLKTATNTEAFF. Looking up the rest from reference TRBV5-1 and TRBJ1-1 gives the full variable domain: KAGVTQTPRYLIKTRGQQVTLSCSPISGHRSVSWYQQTPGQGLQFLFEYFSETQRNKGNFPGRFSGRQFSNSRSEMNVSTLELGDSALYLCASSLKTATNTEAFFGQGTRLTVV.

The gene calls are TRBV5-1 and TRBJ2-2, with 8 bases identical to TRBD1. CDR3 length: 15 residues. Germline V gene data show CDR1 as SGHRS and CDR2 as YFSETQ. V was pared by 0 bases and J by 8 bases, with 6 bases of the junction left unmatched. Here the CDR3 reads CASSLAGRGPGELFF. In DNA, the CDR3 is TGCGCCAGCAGCTTGGCCGGCAGGGGGCCGGGGGAGCTGTTTTTT.

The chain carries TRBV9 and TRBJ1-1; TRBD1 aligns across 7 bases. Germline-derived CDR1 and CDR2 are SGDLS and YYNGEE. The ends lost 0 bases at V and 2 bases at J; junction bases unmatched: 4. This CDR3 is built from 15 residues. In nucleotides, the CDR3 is TGTGCCAGCAGCGTAGAGGACAGGAGAAACACTGAAGCTTTCTTT. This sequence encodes CASSVEDRRNTEAFF.

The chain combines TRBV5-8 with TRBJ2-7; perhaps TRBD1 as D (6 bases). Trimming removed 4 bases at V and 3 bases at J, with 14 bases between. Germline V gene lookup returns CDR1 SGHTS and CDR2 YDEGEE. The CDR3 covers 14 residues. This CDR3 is CASSLNTGSYEQYF. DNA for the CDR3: TGTGCCAGCAGCCTAAACACAGGGAGCTACGAGCAGTACTTC.

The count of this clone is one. For the CDR3, the DNA is TGTGCCAGCAGCCCCCGAGGTAGCGGGAGATCAGATACGCAGTATTTT. Protein product: CASSPRGSGRSDTQYF. The rearrangement links TRBV7-2 to TRBJ2-3; TRBD2 aligns across 9 bases. Germline-derived CDR1 and CDR2 are SGHTA and FQGNSA. This CDR3 has 16 residues. Losses at the gene ends were 5 bases for V and 4 bases for J; bases not matched to a gene: 10.

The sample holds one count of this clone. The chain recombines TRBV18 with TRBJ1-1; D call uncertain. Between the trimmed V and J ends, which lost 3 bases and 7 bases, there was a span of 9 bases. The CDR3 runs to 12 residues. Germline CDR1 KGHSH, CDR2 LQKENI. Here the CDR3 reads CASSPGPGEAFF. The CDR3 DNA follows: TGTGCCAGCTCACCTGGGCCAGGTGAAGCTTTCTTT.

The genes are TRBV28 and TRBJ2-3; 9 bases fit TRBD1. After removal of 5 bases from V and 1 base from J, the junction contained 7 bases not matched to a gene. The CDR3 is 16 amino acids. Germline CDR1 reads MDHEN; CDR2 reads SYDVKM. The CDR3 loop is CASSPTGGAGTDTQYF. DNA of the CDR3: TGTGCCAGCAGTCCTACAGGGGGCGCCGGCACAGATACGCAGTATTTT.

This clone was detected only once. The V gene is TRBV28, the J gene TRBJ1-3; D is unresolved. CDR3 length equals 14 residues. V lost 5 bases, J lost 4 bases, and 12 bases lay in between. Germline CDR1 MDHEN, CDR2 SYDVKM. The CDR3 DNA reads TGTGCCAGCAGTGAGAGTAGAGGCGGAAACACCATATATTTT. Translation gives CASSESRGGNTIYF.

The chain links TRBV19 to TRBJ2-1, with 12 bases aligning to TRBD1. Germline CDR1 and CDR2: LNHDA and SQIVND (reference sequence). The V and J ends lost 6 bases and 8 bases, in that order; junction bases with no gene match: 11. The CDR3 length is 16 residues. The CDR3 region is CASSPGRDRGLYEQFF. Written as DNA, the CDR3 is TGTGCCAGTAGCCCCGGCAGGGACAGGGGGCTCTATGAGCAGTTCTTC.

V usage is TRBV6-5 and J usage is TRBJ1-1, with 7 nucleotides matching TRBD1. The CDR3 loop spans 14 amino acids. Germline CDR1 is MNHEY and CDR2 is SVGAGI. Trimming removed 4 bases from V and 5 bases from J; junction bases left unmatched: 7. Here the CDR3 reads CASSFRTGRTEAFF. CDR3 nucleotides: TGTGCCAGCAGTTTCAGGACAGGACGAACTGAAGCTTTCTTT.

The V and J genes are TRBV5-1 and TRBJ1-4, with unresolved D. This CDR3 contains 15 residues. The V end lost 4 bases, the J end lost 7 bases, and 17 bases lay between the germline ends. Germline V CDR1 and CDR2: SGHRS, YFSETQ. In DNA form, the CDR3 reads TGCGCCAGCAGCGAGGCGGGTTTGGGCGGTGAAAAACTGTTTTTT. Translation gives CASSEAGLGGEKLFF. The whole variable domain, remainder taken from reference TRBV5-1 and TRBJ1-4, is KAGVTQTPRYLIKTRGQQVTLSCSPISGHRSVSWYQQTPGQGLQFLFEYFSETQRNKGNFPGRFSGRQFSNSRSEMNVSTLELGDSALYLCASSEAGLGGEKLFFGSGTQLSVL.

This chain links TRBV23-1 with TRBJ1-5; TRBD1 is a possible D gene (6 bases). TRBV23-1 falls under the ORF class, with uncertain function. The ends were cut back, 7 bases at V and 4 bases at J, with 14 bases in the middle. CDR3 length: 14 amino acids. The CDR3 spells CASISWGRNQPQHF. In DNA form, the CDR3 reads TGCGCCAGCATATCATGGGGGCGTAATCAGCCCCAGCATTTT.